Below, one TCR beta chain is given with its context. The CDR3 covers 17 residues. Libraries were prepared by immunoSEQ multiplex PCR; TCRdb keeps only in-frame clonotypes and omits some of them. The sample shows 250,000 to 350,000 clones, around 88% of them seen only once. The data originate from a study of blood T cell repertoires in COVID-19. At the level of the study: Donors in the United States, Italy and Spain gave samples during acute or convalescent COVID-19.

The V gene is TRBV21-1, the J gene TRBJ2-1; the table gives TRBD2 as D, unverified against the DNA. TRBV21-1 is marked as a pseudogene. The sequencing input was peripheral blood. The receptor's source is a woman in her thirties who had recovered from COVID-19. CDR3 DNA sequence: TGTGCCAGCAGCAAATTTGAGTGGGGGGGGCCCTACAATGAGCAGTTCTTC. Its translation: CASSKFEWGGPYNEQFF.